This record concerns one T cell receptor beta chain sequence. The antigen remains undetermined. The read is 3 residues too short to cover the CDR3 end, so that end is filled in from the germline J gene. Germline V lookup: CDR1 SGHTA, CDR2 FQGNSA. The V end was cut by 4 bases, the J end by 3 bases, with 12 bases between. The CDR3 has 14 residues. This specimen belongs to a study of T cells in women clearing cervical HPV infection. Study context: Cases were women with histologically confirmed HPV16-related CIN3 or worse, including a couple of invasive cancers. Control women cleared a single incident HPV16 infection within 12 months. HLA type stays a possible confounder, typing being limited.

Points from the study as a whole: Each sample's T-cell count was unknown, possibly confounding richness.

Data came from immunoSEQ multiplex PCR; TCRdb stores just in-frame clones and leaves some out. This table lists 11,000 to 15,000 clones. The chain has TRBV7-2 and TRBJ1-1; TRBD1 might be the D (5 bases). This TCR was sampled from a woman between 18 and 69 years old with a cervical HPV16 infection that either progressed to CIN3+ or cleared (not recorded which). The sequenced material came from blood buffy coat. The sequenced part of the CDR3 DNA is TGTGCCAGCAGCTCCGAGGGGAGGTACACTGAA. Protein product: CASSSEGRYTE. The CDR3 in its entirety is CASSSEGRYTEAFF.